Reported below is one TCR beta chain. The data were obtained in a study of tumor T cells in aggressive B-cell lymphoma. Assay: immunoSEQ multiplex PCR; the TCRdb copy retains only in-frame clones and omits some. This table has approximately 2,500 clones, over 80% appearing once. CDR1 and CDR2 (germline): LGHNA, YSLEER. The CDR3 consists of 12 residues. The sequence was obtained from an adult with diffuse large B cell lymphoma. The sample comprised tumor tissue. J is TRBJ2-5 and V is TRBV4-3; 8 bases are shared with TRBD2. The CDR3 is CFCGGLGQEQYF. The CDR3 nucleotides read TGCTTTTGTGGGGGACTAGGGCAAGAGCAGTACTTC.